Shown below are 5 T cell receptor beta chains from a single sample sequenced in a study of cytomegalovirus exposure and HLA in healthy donors. Primers for the PCR totalled 60 Vbeta and 13 Jbeta. The assay was immunoSEQ multiplex PCR, and TCRdb's table has in-frame clones only and misses some. This listing includes around 50,000 clones. Sequencing used PBMCs. These receptors came from a woman aged 40 to 50 in good health and CMV-seronegative.

The chain joins TRBV23-1 to TRBJ2-7; 10 nucleotides align to TRBD2. TRBV23-1 belongs to the ORF category, with a function that is uncertain. V gave up 2 bases and J gave up 4 bases; unmatched junction bases: 5. CDR3 length equals 15 residues. Written as DNA, the CDR3 is TGCGCCAGCAGTCAACTCGGACTAGCGGTATACGAGCAGTACTTC. It translates to CASSQLGLAVYEQYF.

The chain recombines TRBV28 with TRBJ1-3, with D perhaps TRBD1 (6 bases). Germline CDR1 MDHEN, CDR2 SYDVKM. V lost 5 bases, J lost 4 bases, and 15 bases lay in between. The CDR3 totals 15 residues. CDR3 nucleotide sequence: TGTGCCAGCAGTCCATACAGGGTTATCGGAAACACCATATATTTT. It codes for CASSPYRVIGNTIYF.

DNA of the CDR3: TGTGCCAGCAGCCCGGAGAGATGGGACAGGGAGACAGATACGCAGTATTTT. It is translated as CASSPERWDRETDTQYF. The V gene is TRBV7-9, the J gene TRBJ2-3, with 9 bases aligning to TRBD1. This CDR3 contains 17 residues. The germline gives CDR1 SEHNR, CDR2 FQNEAQ (reference sequence). V lost 5 bases and J lost 3; bases outside the gene matches: 12.

This chain connects TRBV18 to TRBJ2-5, with TRBD2 identical over 7 bases. Looked up from germline, CDR1 is KGHSH and CDR2 is LQKENI. V shed 2 bases, J shed 1 base, and the junction held 4 bases outside the gene matches. The CDR3 consists of 15 residues. CDR3 amino acids: CASSPNPGGQETQYF. CDR3 DNA: TGTGCCAGCTCACCAAATCCGGGAGGCCAAGAGACCCAGTACTTC.

The V gene is TRBV2, the J gene TRBJ1-5; D is possibly TRBD1 (5 bases). Trimming took off 4 bases at V and 6 bases at J, with 19 bases between the two ends. Germline CDR1 SNHLY, CDR2 FYNNEI. This CDR3 has 16 amino acids. The CDR3 DNA reads TGTGCCAGCAGTGCAAGCGGACAAGCCGGGGGTCAGCCCCAGCATTTT. Protein sequence: CASSASGQAGGQPQHF.